This T cell receptor beta chain was retrieved from a study of T cell responses to AZD1222 COVID-19 vaccine. Sequencing used immunoSEQ multiplex PCR; TCRdb keeps in-frame clones, though not all of them. The repertoire includes some 200,000 clones, over 85% of them detected once, and about 4% sits in the top ten. As for this clone: What it binds is not known.

Study-level findings and limits: In a largely white British group with more females than males, clonal diversity was possibly underestimated. Baseline seropositives among AZD1222 recipients totaled only 5 to 7. Of spike-specific TCRs, nearly half reportedly target regions left unmutated in variants. Spike was spanned by vaccine-associated CD4 TCRs, with dominance at 160-218 and 743-854.

Sample: peripheral blood, taken on day 0 of AZD1222 vaccination. This clonotype was sampled from an adult in good health.

DNA for the CDR3: TGTGCCAGCTCACCTTCCGTTATGGGGCCCGGGGAGCTGTTTTTT. Translating gives CASSPSVMGPGELFF. The chain is built from TRBV18 and TRBJ2-2, with a possible D match to TRBD1 (5 bases). Germline V gene data show CDR1 as KGHSH and CDR2 as LQKENI. The CDR3 has 15 residues. V shed 3 bases and J shed 6 bases, with 14 bases lying between them.